The clone carrying this TCR beta chain was seen repeatedly, ten times or more. The antigen is unknown. The source of the sample is a study of T cell repertoires in cytomegalovirus infection. Study information: CMV infection together with matching HLA type was indicated by public TCR beta signatures.

There are 14 residues in the CDR3. The V gene lost 8 bases and the J gene lost 7 bases, with 20 bases spanning the gap. Germline V gene lookup returns CDR1 MDHEN and CDR2 SYDVKM. Study findings and constraints: Adding up the frequency of public TCR beta families identified people who carried CMV plus the relevant HLA. In two of eight donors, the top clonotype was HLA-C-restricted CMV-specific.

MiXCR, run by TCRdb on the reads, gives a single entry per CDR3 protein. The table shows 200,000 to 300,000 distinct CDR3 sequences, with roughly 9% occurring only once. The specimen sequenced was PBMCs. The source of this sequence is a human donor in good health (CMV status not recorded). Some clones in this sample may be carry-over from other donors' samples. V usage is TRBV28 and J usage is TRBJ1-2; unclear D gene. CDR3 sequence: CASYVPGRMSGYTF. The CDR3 DNA is TGTGCCAGCTATGTACCGGGCAGGATGAGTGGCTACACCTTC.